The source of this T cell receptor beta chain is a study of metastatic and nonmetastatic thyroid tumors (TCRdb year 2020). With respect to the entire study: Repertoires were compared across peripheral blood and tumor or nodule tissue samples from malignant and benign thyroid patients. Findings and caveats that apply to the study as a whole: In both blood and tumor samples, malignant tumors were reported to have significantly higher TCR beta diversity than benign nodules.

No patient had received any treatment before thyroid surgery. Using T-cell receptor beta sequencing, the study looked back at clinical samples from patients collected from the early 2010s to the late 2010s. This clone was recorded many times. Its binding antigen is unknown. The sample holds no much larger clone one base away, and base qualities are not on file. Libraries were made using PCR. The instrument was an Illumina HiSeq 4000. The TCR beta-chain CDR3 region of each patient was profiled by high-throughput sequencing. In the authors' own workflow: CDR3 differences across clinicopathological groups were used to build a classifier for discriminating distant-metastatic papillary thyroid cancer patients. The Shannon index was used to assess repertoire diversity, and the Morisita-Horn index was used to assess tumor-blood repertoire similarity. TCRdb took the public reads, trimmed them with fastp at Q25, ran MiXCR for clone calling and kept in-frame beta chains. These V and J calls are TCRdb output, not the study's own analysis. The sample table records about 35,000 clones; around a fifth of these occur just once. In total, the top ten clones hold approximately 20% of the sample.

At the junction V is shortened by 7 bases and J by 2 bases, with 9 bases in between. Reading from cysteine to phenylalanine, the CDR3 counts 13 amino acids. Only the CDR3 portion is preserved as DNA: 39 bases, with reading frame beginning at the first base. CDR1 and CDR2 are read off the germline V gene as SNHLY and FYNNEI. The sequence is built from TRBV2 and TRBJ1-3; there is no confident call for the D gene. The clonotype originates from a female donor with papillary thyroid cancer or a benign thyroid nodule (not recorded which). Some clones in this sample may be carry-over from other donors' samples. The sample taken for sequencing was blood. Read as DNA, the sequence is TGTGCCAGCACCGGACTCGCTGGAAACACCATATATTTT. Translated, this gives CASTGLAGNTIYF.